The clone carrying this TCR beta chain was recorded at least ten times. Its antigen remains unidentified. The record originates from a study of regulatory T cells in long-lasting Graves disease. The wider study: Newly diagnosed Graves' patients had under 3 months of antithyroid drugs.

Time point defined: newly diagnosed GD, antithyroid drugs for less than 3 months. The TCR library was made from RNA extracted from PBMCs. Graves' disease was diagnosed by American Thyroid Association guidelines. Library construction for TCR beta used iRepertoire HTBI primers and Arm-PCR of CDR3 regions. TCRdb ran MiXCR on the multiplex PCR reads and lists one entry per CDR3 protein. The data hold 300,000 to 400,000 distinct CDR3 sequences, with about 16% observed a single time. The germline CDR1 and CDR2 sequences are DFQATT and SNEGSKA (reference sequence). This CDR3 spans 13 amino acids. Trimming removed 4 bases from V and 5 bases from J; junction bases left unmatched: 6. General study results and limits: Persistent disease favored TRBV28, TRBJ1-2 and TRBJ2-5.

Material: peripheral blood mononuclear cells (PBMCs), obtained at new diagnosis, from a patient treated with antithyroid drugs. The sequence was obtained from a female donor with Graves disease. The rearrangement links TRBV20-1 to TRBJ2-5; the match to TRBD2 covers 8 bases. The CDR3 coding sequence is TGCAGTGCTACCCGGGAGGGCCGTGAGACCCAGTACTTC. Its translation is CSATREGRETQYF.